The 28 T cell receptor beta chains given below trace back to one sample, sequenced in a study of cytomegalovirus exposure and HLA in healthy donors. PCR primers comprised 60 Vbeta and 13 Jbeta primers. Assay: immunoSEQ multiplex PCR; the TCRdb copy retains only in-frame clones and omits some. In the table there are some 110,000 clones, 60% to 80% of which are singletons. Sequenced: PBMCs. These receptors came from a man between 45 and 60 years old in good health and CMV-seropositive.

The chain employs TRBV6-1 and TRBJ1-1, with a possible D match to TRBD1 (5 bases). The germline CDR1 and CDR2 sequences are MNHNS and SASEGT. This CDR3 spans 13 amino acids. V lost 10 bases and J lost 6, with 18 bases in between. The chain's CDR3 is CAIENWGDAEAFF. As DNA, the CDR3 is TGTGCCATTGAAAACTGGGGGGACGCTGAAGCTTTCTTT.

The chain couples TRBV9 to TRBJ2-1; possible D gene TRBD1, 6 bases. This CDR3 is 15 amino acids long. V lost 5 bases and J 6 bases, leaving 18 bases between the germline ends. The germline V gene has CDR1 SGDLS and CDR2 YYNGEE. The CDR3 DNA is TGTGCCAGCAGGTCTCAGGGGTCTAAGGGCAATGAGCAGTTCTTC. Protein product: CASRSQGSKGNEQFF. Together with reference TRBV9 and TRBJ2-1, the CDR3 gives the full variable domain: DSGVTQTPKHLITATGQRVTLRCSPRSGDLSVYWYQQSLDQGLQFLIQYYNGEERAKGNILERFSAQQFPDLHSELNLSSLELGDSALYFCASRSQGSKGNEQFFGPGTRLTVL.

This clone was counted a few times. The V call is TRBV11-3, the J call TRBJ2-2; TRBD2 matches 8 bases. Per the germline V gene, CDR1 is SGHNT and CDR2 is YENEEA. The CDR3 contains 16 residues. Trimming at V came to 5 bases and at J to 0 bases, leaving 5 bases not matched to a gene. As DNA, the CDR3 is TGTGCCAGCAGCCCTCGCGGGGGGCCGAACACCGGGGAGCTGTTTTTT. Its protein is CASSPRGGPNTGELFF.

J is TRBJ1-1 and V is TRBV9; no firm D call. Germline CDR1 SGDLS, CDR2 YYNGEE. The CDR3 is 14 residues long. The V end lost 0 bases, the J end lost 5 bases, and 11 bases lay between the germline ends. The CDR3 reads CASSVGLWETEAFF. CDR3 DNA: TGTGCCAGCAGCGTAGGTCTCTGGGAGACTGAAGCTTTCTTT.

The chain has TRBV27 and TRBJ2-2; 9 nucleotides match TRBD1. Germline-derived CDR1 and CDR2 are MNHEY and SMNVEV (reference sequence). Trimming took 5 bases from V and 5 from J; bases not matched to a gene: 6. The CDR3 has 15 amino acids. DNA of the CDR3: TGTGCCAGCAGTATGACAGGGGGTGGGACCGGGGAGCTGTTTTTT. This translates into CASSMTGGGTGELFF.

The CDR3 loop is CASSLGGGANYGYTF. DNA of the CDR3: TGTGCCAGCAGCTTGGGGGGGGGAGCTAACTATGGCTACACCTTC. The V and J genes are TRBV5-4 and TRBJ1-2; D perhaps matches TRBD1 (5 bases). In germline, CDR1 is SGHNT, CDR2 YYREEE (reference sequence). Trimming left V 0 bases short and J 0 bases short, with 9 bases between. This CDR3 has 15 amino acids.

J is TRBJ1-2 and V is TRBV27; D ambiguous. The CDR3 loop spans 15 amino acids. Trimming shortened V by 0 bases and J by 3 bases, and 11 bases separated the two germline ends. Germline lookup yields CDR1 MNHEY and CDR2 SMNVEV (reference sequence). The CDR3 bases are TGTGCCAGCAGTTTATCGGTGCAGGCCTACTATGGCTACACCTTC. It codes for CASSLSVQAYYGYTF.

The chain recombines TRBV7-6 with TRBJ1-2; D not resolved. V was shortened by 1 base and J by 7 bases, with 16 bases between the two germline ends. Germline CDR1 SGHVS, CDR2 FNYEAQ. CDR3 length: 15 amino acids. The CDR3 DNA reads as TGTGCCAGCAGCTTAGGGCCATCAGCGGAGACTGGCTACACCTTC. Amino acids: CASSLGPSAETGYTF. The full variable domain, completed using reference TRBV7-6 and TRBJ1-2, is GAGVSQSPRYKVTKRGQDVALRCDPISGHVSLYWYRQALGQGPEFLTYFNYEAQQDKSGLPNDRFSAERPEGSISTLTIQRTEQRDSAMYRCASSLGPSAETGYTFGSGTRLTVV.

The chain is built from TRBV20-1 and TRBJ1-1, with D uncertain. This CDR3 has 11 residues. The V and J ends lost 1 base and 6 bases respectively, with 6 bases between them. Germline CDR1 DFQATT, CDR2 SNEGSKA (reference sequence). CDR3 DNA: TGCAGTGCTAGAGTGGCACCTGAAGCTTTCTTT. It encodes CSARVAPEAFF.

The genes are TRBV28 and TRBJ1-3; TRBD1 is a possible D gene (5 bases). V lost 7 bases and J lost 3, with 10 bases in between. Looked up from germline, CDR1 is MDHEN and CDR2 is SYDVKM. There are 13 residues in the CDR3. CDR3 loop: CASKGVNGNTIYF. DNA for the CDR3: TGTGCCAGCAAAGGGGTTAATGGAAACACCATATATTTT.

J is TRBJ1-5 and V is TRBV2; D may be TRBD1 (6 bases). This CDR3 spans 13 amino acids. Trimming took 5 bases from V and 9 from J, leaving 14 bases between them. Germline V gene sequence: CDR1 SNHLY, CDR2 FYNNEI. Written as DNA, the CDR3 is TGTGCCAGCAGTCTACAGGGAGGGGGGCCCCAGCATTTT. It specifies CASSLQGGGPQHF. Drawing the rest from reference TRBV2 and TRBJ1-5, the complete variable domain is EPEVTQTPSHQVTQMGQEVILRCVPISNHLYFYWYRQILGQKVEFLVSFYNNEISEKSEIFDDQFSVERPDGSNFTLKIRSTKLEDSAMYFCASSLQGGGPQHFGDGTRLSIL.

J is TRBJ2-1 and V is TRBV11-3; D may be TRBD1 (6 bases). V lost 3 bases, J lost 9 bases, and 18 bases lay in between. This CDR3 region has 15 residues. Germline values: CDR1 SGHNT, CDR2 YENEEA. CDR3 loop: CASSLVQGPGSEQFF. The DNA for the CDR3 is TGTGCCAGCAGCTTGGTACAGGGACCGGGATCTGAGCAGTTCTTC.

The CDR3 coding sequence is TGCAGCGTTGAGAGACAGGGGGCGAGCTCCTACGAGCAGTACTTC. As protein: CSVERQGASSYEQYF. V and J are TRBV29-1 and TRBJ2-7, with 10 nucleotides matching TRBD1. In germline, CDR1 is SQVTM, CDR2 ANQGSEA. V trimming: 3 bases; J trimming: 0 bases; junction bases outside the gene matches: 5. CDR3 length: 15 residues.

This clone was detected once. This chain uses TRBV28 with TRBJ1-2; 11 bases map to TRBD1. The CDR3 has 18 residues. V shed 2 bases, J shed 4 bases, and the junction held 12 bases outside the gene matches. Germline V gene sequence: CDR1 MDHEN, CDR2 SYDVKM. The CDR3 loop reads CASSLRGQGAVYVYGYTF. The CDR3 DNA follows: TGTGCCAGCAGTTTAAGAGGACAGGGGGCGGTTTATGTCTATGGCTACACCTTC.

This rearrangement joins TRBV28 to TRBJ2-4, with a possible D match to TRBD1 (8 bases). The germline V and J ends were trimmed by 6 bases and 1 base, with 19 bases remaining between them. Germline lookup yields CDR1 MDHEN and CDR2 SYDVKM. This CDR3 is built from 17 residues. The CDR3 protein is CASSRRQGRDAKNIQYF. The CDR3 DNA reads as TGTGCCAGCAGCCGCAGACAGGGGAGGGATGCCAAAAACATTCAGTACTTC.

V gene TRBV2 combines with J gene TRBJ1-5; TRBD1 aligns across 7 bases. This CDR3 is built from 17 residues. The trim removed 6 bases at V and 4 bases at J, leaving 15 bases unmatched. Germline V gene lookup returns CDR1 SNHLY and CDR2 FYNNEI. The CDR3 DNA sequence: TGTGCCAGCAGCGACCCGCCCCCGGGACAGCCTAATCAGCCCCAGCATTTT. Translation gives CASSDPPPGQPNQPQHF.

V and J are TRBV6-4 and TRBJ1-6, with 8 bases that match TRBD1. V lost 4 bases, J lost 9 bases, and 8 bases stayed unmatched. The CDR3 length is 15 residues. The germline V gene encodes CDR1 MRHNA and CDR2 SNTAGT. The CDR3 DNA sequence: TGTGCCAGCAGTGCGGACAGGGCGCCGGGTTCACCCCTCCACTTT. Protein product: CASSADRAPGSPLHF.

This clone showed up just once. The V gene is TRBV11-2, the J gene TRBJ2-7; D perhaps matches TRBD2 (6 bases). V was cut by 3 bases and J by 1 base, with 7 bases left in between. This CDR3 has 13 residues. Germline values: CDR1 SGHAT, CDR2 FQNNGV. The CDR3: CASSFGGSYEQYF. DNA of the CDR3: TGTGCCAGCAGCTTCGGGGGTTCCTACGAGCAGTACTTC.

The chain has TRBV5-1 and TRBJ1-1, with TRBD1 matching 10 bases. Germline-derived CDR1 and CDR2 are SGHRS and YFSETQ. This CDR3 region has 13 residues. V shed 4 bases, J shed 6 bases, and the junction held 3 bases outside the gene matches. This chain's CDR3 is CASSPGTGAEAFF. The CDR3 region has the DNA TGCGCCAGCAGCCCCGGGACAGGGGCTGAAGCTTTCTTT.

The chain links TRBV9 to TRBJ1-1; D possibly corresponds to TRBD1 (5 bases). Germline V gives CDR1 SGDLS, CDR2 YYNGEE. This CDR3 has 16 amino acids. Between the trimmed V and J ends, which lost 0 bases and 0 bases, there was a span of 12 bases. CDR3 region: CASSVVSTVMNTEAFF. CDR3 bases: TGTGCCAGCAGCGTAGTCTCGACAGTCATGAACACTGAAGCTTTCTTT.

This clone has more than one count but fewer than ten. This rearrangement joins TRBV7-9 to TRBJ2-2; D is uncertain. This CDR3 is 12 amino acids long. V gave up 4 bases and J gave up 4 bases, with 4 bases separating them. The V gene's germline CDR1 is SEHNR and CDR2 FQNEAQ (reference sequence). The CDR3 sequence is CASSSFTGELFF. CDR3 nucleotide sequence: TGTGCCAGCAGCTCATTCACCGGGGAGCTGTTTTTT.

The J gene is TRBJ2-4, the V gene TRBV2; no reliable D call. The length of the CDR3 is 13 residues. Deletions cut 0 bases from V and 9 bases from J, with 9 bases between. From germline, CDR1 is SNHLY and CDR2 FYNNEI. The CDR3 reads CASSEASRSIQYF. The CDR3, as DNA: TGTGCCAGCAGTGAAGCAAGTAGGAGCATTCAGTACTTC.

The CDR3 reads CATPGTSGYEQYF. The DNA of the CDR3 is TGTGCCACGCCGGGGACTAGCGGCTACGAGCAGTACTTC. This sequence joins TRBV2 and TRBJ2-7; 11 nucleotides line up with TRBD2. V lost 10 bases to trimming and J lost 3 bases; unmatched junction nucleotides: 5. There are 13 residues in the CDR3. The germline CDR1 and CDR2 sequences are SNHLY and FYNNEI. The entire variable domain, with the rest obtained from reference TRBV2 and TRBJ2-7, is as follows: EPEVTQTPSHQVTQMGQEVILRCVPISNHLYFYWYRQILGQKVEFLVSFYNNEISEKSEIFDDQFSVERPDGSNFTLKIRSTKLEDSAMYFCATPGTSGYEQYFGPGTRLTVT.

The CDR3 sequence is CSVWTGESNQPQHF. The CDR3 DNA sequence: TGCAGCGTGTGGACAGGGGAAAGCAATCAGCCCCAGCATTTT. The chain recombines TRBV29-1 with TRBJ1-5; 9 bases match TRBD1. This CDR3 region has 14 residues. From germline, CDR1 is SQVTM and CDR2 ANQGSEA. V was clipped by 6 bases and J by 1 base; unmatched bases: 4.

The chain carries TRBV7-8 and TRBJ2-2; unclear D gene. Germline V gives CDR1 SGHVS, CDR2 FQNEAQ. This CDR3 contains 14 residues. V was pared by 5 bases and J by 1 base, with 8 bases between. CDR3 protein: CASSRTVNTGELFF. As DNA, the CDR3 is TGTGCCAGCAGCCGTACAGTGAACACCGGGGAGCTGTTTTTT.

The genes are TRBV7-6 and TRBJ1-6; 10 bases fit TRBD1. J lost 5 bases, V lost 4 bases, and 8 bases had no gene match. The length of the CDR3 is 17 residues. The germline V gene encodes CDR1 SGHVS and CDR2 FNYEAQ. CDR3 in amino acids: CASSSGVGTGDNSPLHF. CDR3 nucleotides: TGTGCCAGCAGCTCAGGAGTTGGGACAGGGGATAATTCACCCCTCCACTTT.

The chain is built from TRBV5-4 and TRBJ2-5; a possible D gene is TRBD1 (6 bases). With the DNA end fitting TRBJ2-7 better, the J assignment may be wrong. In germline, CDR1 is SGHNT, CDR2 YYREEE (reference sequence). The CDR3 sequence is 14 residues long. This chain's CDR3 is CASSPTNTGYEQYF. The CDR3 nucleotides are TGTGCCAGCAGCCCCACAAACACAGGGTACGAGCAGTACTTC.

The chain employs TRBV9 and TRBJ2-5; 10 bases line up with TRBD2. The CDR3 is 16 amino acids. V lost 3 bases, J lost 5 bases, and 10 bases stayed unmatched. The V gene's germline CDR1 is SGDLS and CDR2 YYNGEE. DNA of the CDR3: TGTGCCAGCAGCGAAAGTGGCCTAGCGGGGGTGGAGACCCAGTACTTC. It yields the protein CASSESGLAGVETQYF.